These 30 T cell receptor beta chains originate from one sample sequenced in a study of STAT3 mutations in large granular lymphocyte leukemia. Study results and limitations: At least one immunodominant TCR beta clonotype appeared in every T-cell large granular lymphocyte leukemia patient.

These TCRs' antigens remain unknown. Profiling relied on immunoSEQ multiplex PCR, and the TCRdb table lists in-frame clones only, not all of them. The data contain 1,500 to 2,000 clones, 55% of them singletons. Sequenced sample: peripheral blood mononuclear cells. The receptors come from a man between 60 and 70 years old with T-cell large granular lymphocyte leukemia. Some clones in this sample may be carry-over from other donors' samples.

The genes are TRBV5-4 and TRBJ1-1, with 10 bases aligning to TRBD1. Germline values: CDR1 SGHNT, CDR2 YYREEE (reference sequence). With 5 bases clipped from V and 8 bases from J, the junction kept 9 bases outside the gene matches. The CDR3 runs 14 residues. CDR3 in DNA: TGTGCCAGCAGTCAGGGACAGGGGCCTTGGGAAGCTTTCTTT. This gives the protein CASSQGQGPWEAFF.

This chain uses TRBV10-3 with TRBJ1-2; possible D gene TRBD1, 6 bases. Germline assignment: CDR1 ENHRY and CDR2 SYGVKD. CDR3 length equals 15 residues. V was cut by 5 bases and J by 0 bases, with 13 bases left in between. CDR3 sequence: CAISTGPQANYGYTF. Written as DNA, the CDR3 is TGTGCCATCAGTACAGGGCCTCAAGCTAACTATGGCTACACCTTC.

This chain joins TRBV7-6 and TRBJ2-7; 8 nucleotides agree with TRBD2. Germline lookup yields CDR1 SGHVS and CDR2 FNYEAQ. The V and J ends lost 5 bases and 3 bases, in that order; junction bases with no gene match: 12. CDR3 length equals 16 residues. CDR3 sequence (DNA): TGTGCCAGCAGCCCCGACTCTGGCGGGACTAGCTACGAGCAGTACTTC. Its translation: CASSPDSGGTSYEQYF.

J is TRBJ2-2 and V is TRBV5-4, with 7 bases matching TRBD1. V dropped 1 base and J dropped 4; count of bases not matched to a gene: 7. Germline V gene data show CDR1 as SGHNT and CDR2 as YYREEE (reference sequence). The CDR3 is made up of 16 amino acids. CDR3 sequence (DNA): TGTGCCAGCAGCTTGTTGGTGACAGGGAGCACCGGGGAGCTGTTTTTT. Amino acids: CASSLLVTGSTGELFF.

This chain uses TRBV7-9 with TRBJ2-1; TRBD2 matches at 9 bases. CDR3 length equals 16 residues. CDR1 SEHNR and CDR2 FQNEAQ come from the germline V gene (reference sequence). The junction had 2 bases not matched to a gene; V was cut back by 2 bases and J by 0 bases. CDR3 nucleotides: TGTGCCAGCAGCTTACTAGCGGGGAGCTCCTACAATGAGCAGTTCTTC. Its protein product is CASSLLAGSSYNEQFF.

This clone was picked up a small number of times. This sequence joins TRBV5-1 and TRBJ1-1; D is unresolved. V was cut by 2 bases and J by 14 bases, with 13 bases left in between. This CDR3 region has 11 residues. In germline, CDR1 is SGHRS, CDR2 YFSETQ. The CDR3 sequence is CASSLASELFF. CDR3 in DNA: TGCGCCAGCAGCTTAGCTTCAGAACTCTTCTTT. The entire variable domain, with the rest obtained from reference TRBV5-1 and TRBJ1-1, is as follows: KAGVTQTPRYLIKTRGQQVTLSCSPISGHRSVSWYQQTPGQGLQFLFEYFSETQRNKGNFPGRFSGRQFSNSRSEMNVSTLELGDSALYLCASSLASELFFGQGTRLTVV.

The chain joins TRBV5-6 to TRBJ2-5; D not resolved. V dropped 2 bases and J dropped 4 bases, with 9 bases sitting between them. There are 13 residues in the CDR3. Germline-derived CDR1 and CDR2 are SGHDT and YYEEEE. CDR3 sequence: CASSFGVRETQYF. CDR3 sequence (DNA): TGTGCCAGCAGCTTCGGAGTTAGAGAGACCCAGTACTTC.

The V and J genes are TRBV7-9 and TRBJ1-1, with a possible D match to TRBD1 (5 bases). The CDR3 length is 14 residues. V was pared by 4 bases and J by 0 bases, with 9 bases between. Germline V gene data show CDR1 as SEHNR and CDR2 as FQNEAQ (reference sequence). The CDR3 nucleotides are TGTGCCAGCAGCTGGGACGGCTTGAACACTGAAGCTTTCTTT. Encoded protein: CASSWDGLNTEAFF.

The rearrangement uses TRBV5-6 and TRBJ1-2; no reliable D call. V lost 4 bases to trimming and J lost 5 bases, with 15 bases between them. Germline assignment: CDR1 SGHDT and CDR2 YYEEEE. The CDR3 covers 14 residues. For the CDR3, the DNA is TGTGCCAGCAGCCTGCCCGGGGTAGTTTATGGCTACACCTTC. This gives the protein CASSLPGVVYGYTF.

The rearrangement links TRBV5-1 to TRBJ2-5; D remains ambiguous. Germline V gene sequence: CDR1 SGHRS, CDR2 YFSETQ. This CDR3 has 15 amino acids. Trimming pared 1 base from V and 5 bases from J, leaving 15 bases between. CDR3 nucleotide sequence: TGCGCCAGCAGCTTGATCAGGATAGCCGGGGAGACCCAGTACTTC. Translating it yields CASSLIRIAGETQYF.

The chain couples TRBV18 to TRBJ2-7; TRBD2 matches at 7 bases. CDR1 is KGHSH, CDR2 LQKENI, per germline. The CDR3 extends over 15 amino acids. The V and J ends lost 2 bases and 0 bases, in that order; junction bases with no gene match: 4. DNA of the CDR3: TGTGCCAGCTCACCAAGGTGGGAGGGCTCCTACGAGCAGTACTTC. Protein sequence: CASSPRWEGSYEQYF.

This sequence joins TRBV30 and TRBJ2-7; 8 positions agree with TRBD1. The CDR3 spans 12 residues. The V and J ends lost 1 base and 6 bases, in that order; junction bases with no gene match: 2. Germline-derived CDR1 and CDR2 are GTSNPN and SVGIG (reference sequence). CDR3 region: CAWSGQGFEQYF. Here the CDR3 DNA reads TGTGCCTGGAGTGGACAGGGGTTCGAGCAGTACTTC.

The rearrangement links TRBV30 to TRBJ1-1; D is unclear. Trimming stripped 2 bases from V and 1 base from J, with 2 bases between. The CDR3 consists of 11 residues. From germline, CDR1 is GTSNPN and CDR2 SVGIG (reference sequence). CDR3 nucleotides: TGTGCCTGGAGTAAGAACACTGAAGCTTTCTTT. Translation: CAWSKNTEAFF.

Concerning this clone itself: A read error may be the cause here, since a much bigger clone is one base away. The conserved phenylalanine or tryptophan normally closing the CDR3 is absent here, so this likely arose from a read error. The chain recombines TRBV7-9 with TRBJ2-3; D is undetermined. Between the trimmed V and J ends, which lost 3 bases and 5 bases, there was a span of 6 bases. CDR1 and CDR2 (germline): SEHNR, FQNEAQ (reference sequence). The CDR3 runs to 12 residues. CDR3 sequence reads: CASSFLGDTQYV. The CDR3 DNA follows: TGTGCCAGCAGCTTTTTGGGAGATACGCAGTATGTT.

This clone was recorded a few times. The chain is built from TRBV7-6 and TRBJ1-5; D is unresolved. The CDR3 consists of 13 residues. The germline gives CDR1 SGHVS, CDR2 FNYEAQ. V lost 8 bases and J lost 5, with 13 bases in between. The DNA for the CDR3 is TGTGCCAGCTCAGGCGGAGGCCATCAGCCCCAGCATTTT. Encoded protein: CASSGGGHQPQHF.

The chain employs TRBV29-1 and TRBJ2-1; no clear D. The length of the CDR3 is 11 residues. CDR1 and CDR2 from the germline V gene are SQVTM and ANQGSEA. V shed 4 bases and J shed 7 bases, with 8 bases lying between them. The CDR3 protein is CSVVGWNEQFF. The CDR3 DNA sequence: TGCAGCGTTGTTGGGTGGAATGAGCAGTTCTTC.

This clone was seen a single time. The chain uses TRBV6-5 and TRBJ2-7; the D is unclear. In germline, CDR1 is MNHEY, CDR2 SVGAGI. CDR3 length: 14 amino acids. Between the trimmed V and J ends, which lost 0 bases and 3 bases, there was a span of 9 bases. Here the CDR3 reads CASSYSLKYYEQYF. CDR3 DNA: TGTGCCAGCAGTTACTCCCTGAAGTACTACGAGCAGTACTTC.

V is TRBV6-5 and J is TRBJ1-5; D not certain. The CDR3 is 13 residues long. V lost 8 bases, J lost 1 base, and 9 bases lay in between. The germline CDR1 and CDR2 sequences are MNHEY and SVGAGI. The CDR3 is CASGEGSNQPQHF. CDR3 nucleotide sequence: TGTGCCAGCGGGGAGGGCAGCAATCAGCCCCAGCATTTT.

The chain employs TRBV18 and TRBJ1-2; possibly TRBD1 for D (5 bases). Trimming removed 2 bases at V and 8 bases at J, with 12 bases between. Germline loops: CDR1 KGHSH, CDR2 LQKENI. This CDR3 spans 13 amino acids. CDR3 in amino acids: CASSPYPQEGYTF. The CDR3 nucleotides read TGTGCCAGCTCACCATATCCACAGGAGGGCTACACCTTC.

This clone showed up just a few times. The chain recombines TRBV5-1 with TRBJ2-7; D not resolved. The V and J ends lost 1 base and 3 bases respectively, with 8 bases between them. Germline-derived CDR1 and CDR2 are SGHRS and YFSETQ. The CDR3 runs to 13 residues. The CDR3: CASSLLLNYEQYF. Written as DNA, the CDR3 is TGCGCCAGCAGCTTGTTACTGAACTACGAGCAGTACTTC.

This chain uses TRBV5-4 with TRBJ2-1; 11 bases are a match to TRBD2. Germline V gene lookup returns CDR1 SGHNT and CDR2 YYREEE (reference sequence). The J segment lost 4 bases and the V segment lost 0 bases, leaving 9 bases of the junction unmatched. The CDR3 contains 18 residues. The CDR3 sequence: CASSLGDTGTSGYNEQFF. CDR3 coding DNA: TGTGCCAGCAGCTTGGGCGATACTGGGACTAGCGGATACAATGAGCAGTTCTTC.

The chain is built from TRBV5-4 and TRBJ2-5; the D is unclear. There are 13 residues in the CDR3. Germline V lookup: CDR1 SGHNT, CDR2 YYREEE (reference sequence). V shed 0 bases and J shed 2 bases, with 5 bases lying between them. CDR3: CASSLEQQETQYF. The CDR3 DNA follows: TGTGCCAGCAGCTTGGAACAGCAAGAGACCCAGTACTTC.

The V and J genes are TRBV5-6 and TRBJ2-3, with D perhaps matching TRBD1 or TRBD2 (5 bases each). The CDR3 totals 16 residues. Trimming removed 4 bases at V and 2 bases at J, with 17 bases between. Germline CDR1 is SGHDT and CDR2 is YYEEEE. The CDR3 spells CASSPGPPRSTDTQYF. CDR3 sequence (DNA): TGTGCCAGCAGCCCGGGGCCCCCCCGCTCCACAGATACGCAGTATTTT.

The rearrangement uses TRBV5-1 and TRBJ2-5; 7 bases are shared with TRBD1. V gave up 1 base and J gave up 5 bases; unmatched junction bases: 11. CDR3 length: 16 amino acids. The V gene's germline CDR1 is SGHRS and CDR2 YFSETQ. CDR3 in amino acids: CASSLTGELGWETQYF. The CDR3 DNA reads TGCGCCAGCAGCTTGACAGGGGAATTGGGATGGGAGACCCAGTACTTC.

The V call is TRBV4-2, the J call TRBJ1-2; D unclear. V was cut by 5 bases and J by 6 bases, with 10 bases left in between. The CDR3 totals 12 residues. Germline CDR1 reads LGHNA; CDR2 reads YNFKEQ. The CDR3 is CASSGVRDGYTF. In DNA form, the CDR3 reads TGTGCCAGCAGCGGGGTACGGGATGGCTACACCTTC.

This sequence joins TRBV4-3 and TRBJ1-1, with TRBD1 matching 8 bases. This CDR3 has 19 amino acids. V was pared by 0 bases and J by 3 bases, with 15 bases of the junction left unmatched. The germline gives CDR1 LGHNA, CDR2 YSLEER. The CDR3 nucleotides are TGCGCCAGCAGCCAAGAGTCTTCCGGGACAGGTTCATTTTACACTGAAGCTTTCTTT. Translation: CASSQESSGTGSFYTEAFF.

V gene TRBV5-4 combines with J gene TRBJ1-2; the D gene is possibly TRBD1 (5 bases). V lost 4 bases and J lost 7, with 20 bases in between. The CDR3 is 15 residues long. CDR1 is SGHNT, CDR2 YYREEE, per germline (reference sequence). The CDR3 region has the DNA TGTGCCAGCAGCACCGAGGCCCGGGGAAGGGGTGGCTACACCTTC. This codes for CASSTEARGRGGYTF.

This rearrangement joins TRBV5-4 to TRBJ2-7; no firm D call. The CDR3 loop spans 16 amino acids. With 4 bases removed from V and 1 base from J, the gap between germline ends came to 18 bases. Germline V CDR1 and CDR2: SGHNT, YYREEE (reference sequence). CDR3 DNA: TGTGCCAGCAGCGTAGGTGGTGTAATGGGGTCCTACGAGCAGTACTTC. Residues: CASSVGGVMGSYEQYF.

The rearrangement joins TRBV5-1 to TRBJ1-1; no firm D call. This CDR3 is built from 16 residues. V lost 0 bases to trimming and J lost 0 bases, with 12 bases between them. Germline CDR1 and CDR2: SGHRS and YFSETQ. This chain's CDR3 is CASSLGVTGMNTEAFF. DNA of the CDR3: TGCGCCAGCAGCTTGGGTGTGACTGGCATGAACACTGAAGCTTTCTTT.

By proportion, this clone is large. The chain employs TRBV11-2 and TRBJ2-3; tentatively, D is TRBD2 (7 bases). Germline lookup yields CDR1 SGHAT and CDR2 FQNNGV. V shed 11 bases and J shed 6 bases, with 15 bases lying between them. This CDR3 region has 12 residues. CDR3 loop: CAVGGLLDTQYF. The CDR3 DNA reads TGTGCCGTCGGGGGGCTTTTGGATACGCAGTATTTT.